This TCR beta chain was identified in a study of cytomegalovirus exposure and HLA in healthy donors. 13 Jbeta primers and 60 Vbeta primers were used for the PCR. The assay was immunoSEQ multiplex PCR, and TCRdb's table has in-frame clones only and misses some. This table has roughly 190,000 clones, more than 60% appearing once. General study points: Later genetic work tied a missense DCLRE1C variant to beta-chain V and J trimming.

Losses at the gene ends were 0 bases for V and 7 bases for J; bases not matched to a gene: 5. This CDR3 has 17 amino acids. Germline V gene sequence: CDR1 SGDLS, CDR2 YYNGEE. On this clone: Its antigen is currently unknown.

Sequenced input: PBMCs. The rearrangement links TRBV9 to TRBJ2-1; TRBD2 agrees at 15 bases. This TCR was recovered from a female donor in good health and CMV-seronegative. The CDR3 nucleotides are TGTGCCAGCAGCGTAGTCGGACTAGCGGGAGGGCAAAATGAGCAGTTCTTC. The encoded protein is CASSVVGLAGGQNEQFF.